These T cell receptor beta chains were read from a single sample in a study of blood T cells in healthy people across ages. From the 5' RACE reads, TCRdb called clonotypes with MiXCR, one entry per CDR3 protein. Here the sample spans 980,000 or so distinct CDR3 sequences, roughly 50% being singletons. The specimen was blood. The receptor set was obtained from a man aged 25-40 years in good health. CDR3s include the opening cysteine and the closing phenylalanine or tryptophan.

V gene: TRBV20-1; J gene: TRBJ1-1; CDR3 protein: CSANVRDEAFF
V gene: TRBV11-3; J gene: TRBJ2-7; CDR3 protein: CASSSHWGGGSSYEQYF
V gene: TRBV20-1; J gene: TRBJ1-4; CDR3 protein: CSARTDVNEKLFF
V gene: TRBV9; J gene: TRBJ1-6; CDR3 protein: CASSVGPPNSPLHF
V gene: TRBV4-1; J gene: TRBJ1-5; CDR3 protein: CASSQPTGQGDNQPQHF
V gene: TRBV5-1; J gene: TRBJ2-7; CDR3 protein: CASSADSGAYEQYF
V gene: TRBV12-3/TRBV12-4; J gene: TRBJ2-7; CDR3 protein: CASSLRGKYEQYF
V gene: TRBV7-2; J gene: TRBJ2-3; CDR3 protein: CASSVGGRSDTQYF
V gene: TRBV4-1; J gene: TRBJ1-1; CDR3 protein: CASSHGEGSNTEAFF
V gene: TRBV20-1; J gene: TRBJ2-5; CDR3 protein: CSARVPTLATTPQETQYF
V gene: TRBV27; J gene: TRBJ1-1; CDR3 protein: CASSLRAGLMNTEAFF
V gene: TRBV7-9; J gene: TRBJ2-3; CDR3 protein: CASSPSGQTTDTQYF
V gene: TRBV25-1; J gene: TRBJ2-5; CDR3 protein: CASIPWGRQETQYF
V gene: TRBV12-3/TRBV12-4; J gene: TRBJ1-2; CDR3 protein: CASRRTGARYGYTF
V gene: TRBV4-1; J gene: TRBJ2-1; CDR3 protein: CASSQSPFAGSYNEQFF
V gene: TRBV6-5; J gene: TRBJ2-5; CDR3 protein: CASRGTKETQYF
V gene: TRBV20-1; J gene: TRBJ1-5; CDR3 protein: CSAREGRAFNQPQHF
V gene: TRBV29-1; J gene: TRBJ2-1; CDR3 protein: CSVGPSVWNEQFF
V gene: TRBV24-1; J gene: TRBJ1-2; CDR3 protein: CATSDTGQGDYGYTF
V gene: TRBV3-1; J gene: TRBJ2-3; CDR3 protein: CASSQVAGSTDTQYF
V gene: TRBV4-1; J gene: TRBJ2-1; CDR3 protein: CASSQGRDRGFNEQFF
V gene: TRBV7-9; J gene: TRBJ2-4; CDR3 protein: CASSLEELAKNIQYF
V gene: TRBV15; J gene: TRBJ2-2; CDR3 protein: CATSLTSALAPGELFF
V gene: TRBV7-2; J gene: TRBJ1-5; CDR3 protein: CASSYRGQQPQHF
V gene: TRBV20-1; J gene: TRBJ1-1; CDR3 protein: CSAPGNGNTEAFF
V gene: TRBV7-2; J gene: TRBJ2-1; CDR3 protein: CASSLMYEQFF
V gene: TRBV30; J gene: TRBJ1-2; CDR3 protein: CAWRVRVGAGGYTF
V gene: TRBV18; J gene: NA; CDR3 protein: CASSTDVKETQYF
V gene: TRBV11-1; J gene: TRBJ1-1; CDR3 protein: CASSSAGSTEAFF
V gene: TRBV7-8; J gene: TRBJ2-3; CDR3 protein: CASSFGAGTQYF
V gene: TRBV4-1; J gene: TRBJ2-7; CDR3 protein: CASSQNQDSLSYEQYF
V gene: TRBV27; J gene: TRBJ2-1; CDR3 protein: CASSPPGLAGIYNEQFF
V gene: TRBV4-2; J gene: TRBJ2-1; CDR3 protein: CASSQGGQSSYNEQFF
V gene: TRBV7-2; J gene: TRBJ1-6; CDR3 protein: CASSPIGPKSGSYNSPLHF
V gene: TRBV14; J gene: TRBJ2-1; CDR3 protein: CASSQGPGWRGNEQFF
V gene: TRBV6-2/TRBV6-3; J gene: TRBJ1-6; CDR3 protein: CASSYSFSGYNSPLHF
V gene: TRBV20-1; J gene: TRBJ2-1; CDR3 protein: CSARDPLAGADNEQFF
V gene: TRBV27; J gene: TRBJ1-1; CDR3 protein: CASSLGRTITEAFF
V gene: TRBV10-3; J gene: TRBJ2-7; CDR3 protein: CAISRAVDEQYF
V gene: TRBV20-1; J gene: TRBJ2-7; CDR3 protein: CSASWQAPYEQYF
V gene: TRBV6-6; J gene: TRBJ2-1; CDR3 protein: CASRAGGSYNEQFF
V gene: TRBV4-1; J gene: TRBJ2-1; CDR3 protein: CASRDPLTSGDYNEQFF
V gene: TRBV2; J gene: TRBJ1-2; CDR3 protein: CASGDRDGYTF
V gene: TRBV11-2; J gene: TRBJ2-3; CDR3 protein: CASSRGQFSTDTQYF
V gene: TRBV4-2; J gene: TRBJ1-2; CDR3 protein: CASSQDVRGDYGYTF
V gene: TRBV3-1; J gene: TRBJ2-2; CDR3 protein: CASSQGTNTGELFF
V gene: TRBV7-2; J gene: TRBJ2-7; CDR3 protein: CASSWTGDSYEQYF
V gene: TRBV20-1; J gene: TRBJ2-3; CDR3 protein: CSAREGLAGGFDTQYF
V gene: TRBV5-1; J gene: NA; CDR3 protein: CASSFAGDPYEQYF
V gene: TRBV4-2; J gene: TRBJ2-3; CDR3 protein: CASSQRVGGRRDTQYF